This T cell receptor (beta chain) derives from a study of neurological immune-mediated disorders. V was pared by 2 bases and J by 2 bases, with 1 base of the junction left unmatched. There are 14 residues in the CDR3. CDR1 and CDR2 (germline): SGHVS, FQNEAQ. The sorted libraries drew on roughly 1 million T cells that were CD4+ or CD8+. The method for making cDNA was 5'RACE, and it used 10-nucleotide random UMIs. Every sequencing run drew on 15-18 subjects and yielded over 170 million TCR-beta sequences. TCRdb re-called the 5' RACE reads with MiXCR, one entry per CDR3 protein. Among under 45,000 distinct CDR3 sequences listed, approximately 15% were seen once. The study's findings and limits: Sharing of CDR3 amino acid sequences among expanded clones across subjects was absent, suggesting private repertoires in all groups.

Many counts were recorded for this clonotype. Its antigen remains unknown. This sequence was found in a woman in her sixties with HTLV-1-associated myelopathy (HAM/TSP). The J gene is TRBJ2-3, the V gene TRBV7-8; 7 bases map to TRBD2. The sample comprised CD4+ T cells from blood. The CDR3 here is CASSLSGVTDTQYF. The CDR3 nucleotides read TGTGCCAGCAGCTTAAGCGGGGTCACAGATACGCAGTATTTT.